Following are 7 T cell receptor beta chains from one sample sequenced in a study of T-cell reconstitution after alpha-beta-depleted transplantation in children. Unique molecular identifiers were used to barcode this TCRbeta library. TCRdb re-called the PCR reads with MiXCR, one entry per CDR3 protein. Of around 140,000 distinct CDR3 sequences in the sample, roughly 9% were seen once. The source material was PBMCs, mostly from graft donor cells, sampled 180 days after TCRalphabeta/CD19-depleted stem cell transplant. All receptors derive from a female patient aged 2-9 years who had a stem cell transplant for congenital amegakaryocytic thrombocytopenia, so the T cells may come from the graft donor.

The rearrangement joins TRBV5-6 to TRBJ1-6, with D unresolved. CDR3 length: 13 amino acids. From germline, CDR1 is SGHDT and CDR2 YYEEEE. Deletions cut 1 base from V and 10 bases from J, with 9 bases between. CDR3 residues: CASSLNRKSPLHF. DNA of the CDR3: TGTGCCAGCAGCTTGAACAGAAAGTCACCCCTCCACTTT.

This sequence joins TRBV19 and TRBJ1-5; TRBD1 might be the D (5 bases). V was cut by 2 bases and J by 4 bases, with 12 bases left in between. Germline V gene data show CDR1 as LNHDA and CDR2 as SQIVND (reference sequence). This CDR3 comprises 15 residues. This CDR3 is CASSISRTQNQPQHF. The CDR3 nucleotides read TGTGCCAGTAGTATATCCCGGACACAAAATCAGCCCCAGCATTTT.

This clonotype has at least ten counts. The chain has TRBV5-1 and TRBJ2-3; D unclear. Germline CDR1 and CDR2: SGHRS and YFSETQ. This CDR3 comprises 15 residues. Trimming removed 0 bases at V and 6 bases at J, with 14 bases between. The CDR3 DNA reads TGCGCCAGCAGCTTGGGAAGCCCACCTGGGGATACGCAGTATTTT. This encodes CASSLGSPPGDTQYF.

This clonotype appeared many times. This rearrangement joins TRBV20-1 to TRBJ2-1; D gene ambiguous. Trimming cost V 6 bases and J 4 bases, with 16 bases left between them. The CDR3 runs 14 residues. Germline V gene sequence: CDR1 DFQATT, CDR2 SNEGSKA (reference sequence). The CDR3 sequence is CSARNPWGYNEQFF. The CDR3 region has the DNA TGCAGTGCCAGGAACCCATGGGGATACAATGAGCAGTTCTTC.

This clonotype was seen at least ten times. J is TRBJ2-7 and V is TRBV28, with a weak D call TRBD2 (6 bases). Trimming cost V 3 bases and J 5 bases, with 14 bases left between them. Germline V gives CDR1 MDHEN, CDR2 SYDVKM. The CDR3 contains 14 residues. CDR3 residues: CASSFSSVLDEQYF. DNA for the CDR3: TGTGCCAGCAGTTTTTCTAGCGTACTAGACGAGCAGTACTTC.

Only a few counts were recorded for this clonotype. V usage is TRBV6-2 or TRBV6-3 and J usage is TRBJ1-2; 7 bases line up with TRBD1. The CDR3 runs 14 residues. J was trimmed by 7 bases and V by 8 bases; bases with no gene match: 13. Per the germline V gene, CDR1 is MNHEY and CDR2 is SVGEGT. DNA of the CDR3: TGTGCCAGCGGCACCCAACAGGGGCGGCTTGGCTACACCTTC. Translation: CASGTQQGRLGYTF.

The gene calls are TRBV7-2 and TRBJ1-5; TRBD1 agrees at 8 bases. From germline, CDR1 is SGHTA and CDR2 FQGNSA. This CDR3 is built from 14 residues. V trimming: 5 bases; J trimming: 9 bases; junction bases outside the gene matches: 9. CDR3 loop: CASSEDRVLVPQHF. The CDR3 nucleotides are TGTGCCAGCAGCGAGGACAGGGTGTTGGTGCCCCAGCATTTT.